This T cell receptor (beta chain) was retrieved from a study of post-analysis software for immune sequencing data. Study-wide results and limits: Four or five TRBV segments occurring more often in patients than controls included TRBV5-6, TRBV5-1 and TRBV20-1.

With respect to this clonotype: Its cognate antigen is unknown. Compared with germline, one end of the junction differs, possibly owing to a read error.

Carried by the TCR beta cDNA libraries were unique molecular identifiers. TCRdb used MiXCR to reprocess the PCR reads, holding one entry per CDR3 protein. The sample contains about 150,000 distinct CDR3 sequences, 30% of which appear only once. Germline assignment: CDR1 DFQATT and CDR2 SNEGSKA (reference sequence). This CDR3 comprises 15 residues. This TCR came from a girl aged 10-17 years with multiple sclerosis. The rearrangement uses TRBV20-1 and TRBJ2-2; D may be TRBD2 (5 bases). The material sequenced was blood. In DNA form, the CDR3 reads TGCAGTGCTAGATCGTCGGGCGGAAACCCCGGGGAGCGGTTTTTT. This gives the protein CSARSSGGNPGERFF.